Following are 32 T cell receptor beta chains from one sample sequenced in a study of T cell responses to AZD1222 COVID-19 vaccine. Profiling relied on immunoSEQ multiplex PCR, and the TCRdb table lists in-frame clones only, not all of them. The table shows some 200,000 clones, with approximately 93% occurring only once. The sequencing here drew on peripheral blood, taken on day 0 of AZD1222 vaccination. Every receptor here comes from an adult in good health.

In this sample, this clone turned up once. V usage is TRBV5-8 and J usage is TRBJ2-2; a possible D gene is TRBD2 (6 bases). The V and J ends lost 5 bases and 0 bases respectively, with 11 bases between them. This CDR3 is built from 15 residues. Germline V CDR1 and CDR2: SGHTS, YDEGEE. The CDR3 DNA reads TGTGCCAGCAGACGGACTATCGCGAACACCGGGGAGCTGTTTTTT. Its translation is CASRRTIANTGELFF. The full variable domain, rest sourced from reference TRBV5-8 and TRBJ2-2, is EAGVTQSPTHLIKTRGQQATLRCSPISGHTSVYWYQQALGLGLQFLLWYDEGEERNRGNFPPRFSGRQFPNYSSELNVNALELEDSALYLCASRRTIANTGELFFGEGSRLTVL.

The rearrangement joins TRBV11-3 to TRBJ2-7; no definite D call. The V gene's germline CDR1 is SGHNT and CDR2 YENEEA. The CDR3 covers 13 residues. V gave up 1 base and J gave up 0 bases, with 4 bases separating them. The DNA of the CDR3 is TGTGCCAGCAGCTTAGGTGCCTCCTACGAGCAGTACTTC. This encodes CASSLGASYEQYF.

The chain links TRBV18 to TRBJ1-5, with 7 bases lining up with TRBD1. Per germline, CDR1 KGHSH and CDR2 LQKENI. After removal of 3 bases from V and 0 bases from J, the junction contained 8 bases not matched to a gene. This CDR3 region has 17 residues. The CDR3 sequence is CASSPDREWDSNQPQHF. CDR3 nucleotide sequence: TGTGCCAGCTCACCTGACAGGGAATGGGATAGCAATCAGCCCCAGCATTTT.

This chain connects TRBV28 to TRBJ1-2; 8 bases agree with TRBD1. The J segment lost 3 bases and the V segment lost 5 bases, leaving 8 bases of the junction unmatched. The CDR3 covers 15 residues. Germline V gene lookup returns CDR1 MDHEN and CDR2 SYDVKM. The CDR3 DNA reads as TGTGCCAGCAGTCCGACGACAGGGGTAGACTATGGCTACACCTTC. It codes for CASSPTTGVDYGYTF.

This clone was observed once. V usage is TRBV5-1 and J usage is TRBJ2-2, with 9 positions matching TRBD1. V lost 4 bases and J lost 5; bases outside the gene matches: 9. The CDR3 has 16 amino acids. Germline V gene sequence: CDR1 SGHRS, CDR2 YFSETQ. The CDR3 region is CASSAGDRVITGELFF. CDR3 nucleotide sequence: TGCGCCAGCAGCGCGGGGGACAGGGTCATAACCGGGGAGCTGTTTTTT. The complete variable domain, with remaining parts taken from reference TRBV5-1 and TRBJ2-2, reads KAGVTQTPRYLIKTRGQQVTLSCSPISGHRSVSWYQQTPGQGLQFLFEYFSETQRNKGNFPGRFSGRQFSNSRSEMNVSTLELGDSALYLCASSAGDRVITGELFFGEGSRLTVL.

The chain links TRBV6-1 to TRBJ1-1; D is possibly TRBD1 (5 bases). The CDR3 spans 14 residues. Germline CDR1 reads MNHNS; CDR2 reads SASEGT. Trimming stripped 1 base from V and 5 bases from J, with 11 bases between. The CDR3 DNA reads as TGTGCCAGCAGTGAAGTTTTGGGGGGGACTGAAGCTTTCTTT. Protein sequence: CASSEVLGGTEAFF.

The chain joins TRBV10-3 to TRBJ1-6; the D is unclear. V was shortened by 8 bases and J by 0 bases, with 8 bases between the two germline ends. CDR1 ENHRY and CDR2 SYGVKD come from the germline V gene. The CDR3 totals 14 residues. The CDR3, as DNA: TGTGCCATCTCCCCAAGCTCCTATAATTCACCCCTCCACTTT. Residues: CAISPSSYNSPLHF.

The rearrangement joins TRBV5-5 to TRBJ2-7; no firm D call. V was clipped by 2 bases and J by 6 bases, with 6 bases between them. Germline assignment: CDR1 SGHKS and CDR2 YYEKEE (reference sequence). The CDR3 has 11 residues. The chain's CDR3 is CASSLDGEQYF. The CDR3 bases are TGTGCCAGCAGCTTAGACGGCGAGCAGTACTTC.

The chain is built from TRBV3-1 (or the pseudogene TRBV3-2) and TRBJ1-1; no reliable D call. Germline assignment: CDR1 LGHDT and CDR2 YNNKEL (reference sequence). The CDR3 contains 13 residues. V lost 5 bases and J 2 bases, leaving 9 bases between the germline ends. The CDR3 reads CASSLRINTEAFF. For the CDR3, the DNA is TGTGCCAGCAGCTTAAGGATCAACACTGAAGCTTTCTTT.

Worth noting for this clone: Other DNA sequences of this sample code for an identical CDR3. This chain joins TRBV12-3 or TRBV12-4 and TRBJ2-7, with D unclear. This CDR3 is 11 amino acids long. V lost 3 bases, J lost 4 bases, and 4 bases lay in between. The CDR3: CASSLGYEQYF. CDR3 bases: TGTGCCAGCAGTTTGGGTTACGAGCAGTACTTC.

V gene TRBV7-2 combines with J gene TRBJ2-7; a possible D gene is TRBD2 (6 bases). Trimming took 1 base from V and 5 from J, leaving 18 bases between them. Per germline, CDR1 SGHTA and CDR2 FQGNSA. The CDR3 extends over 16 amino acids. CDR3 sequence: CASSLVGAGGVHEQYF. CDR3 bases: TGTGCCAGCAGCTTAGTAGGCGCCGGAGGGGTCCACGAGCAGTACTTC. The variable domain in full, completed from reference TRBV7-2 and TRBJ2-7, reads GAGVSQSPSNKVTEKGKDVELRCDPISGHTALYWYRQSLGQGLEFLIYFQGNSAPDKSGLPSDRFSAERTGGSVSTLTIQRTQQEDSAVYLCASSLVGAGGVHEQYFGPGTRLTVT.

CDR3 protein: CASSLHASPLHF. CDR3 in DNA: TGTGCCAGCAGCCTTCACGCCTCACCCCTCCACTTT. This chain joins TRBV3-1 (or the pseudogene TRBV3-2) and TRBJ1-6; no clear D. Germline lookup yields CDR1 LGHDT and CDR2 YNNKEL (reference sequence). V shed 4 bases and J shed 10 bases, with 8 bases lying between them. This CDR3 is built from 12 residues.

Here the CDR3 DNA reads TGTGCCAGCTCACCCCTTGGGCGGTCGGAAAATTCACCCCTCCACTTT. It yields the protein CASSPLGRSENSPLHF. The genes are TRBV18 and TRBJ1-6; D not resolved. CDR3 length equals 16 residues. Trimming stripped 3 bases from V and 7 bases from J, with 16 bases between. Germline CDR1 KGHSH, CDR2 LQKENI.

The V and J genes are TRBV14 and TRBJ1-6; D remains unclear. Germline CDR1 and CDR2: SGHDN and FVKESK. The CDR3 length is 12 residues. V shed 4 bases and J shed 7 bases, with 5 bases lying between them. The CDR3 reads CASSPRNSPLHF. The DNA of the CDR3 is TGTGCCAGCAGCCCTCGGAATTCACCCCTCCACTTT.

This chain joins TRBV5-5 and TRBJ1-1; 7 bases agree with TRBD1. The V gene's germline CDR1 is SGHKS and CDR2 YYEKEE (reference sequence). V shed 2 bases, J shed 3 bases, and the junction held 1 base outside the gene matches. This CDR3 contains 13 residues. This CDR3 reads CASSFQGDTEAFF. The CDR3, as DNA: TGTGCCAGCAGCTTTCAGGGGGACACTGAAGCTTTCTTT.

V gene TRBV29-1 combines with J gene TRBJ2-4; D gene ambiguous. V was clipped by 4 bases and J by 1 base, with 8 bases between them. Germline CDR1 reads SQVTM; CDR2 reads ANQGSEA. The length of the CDR3 is 13 residues. The CDR3 protein is CSVALNAKNIQYF. The DNA for the CDR3 is TGCAGCGTTGCCCTTAACGCCAAAAACATTCAGTACTTC.

This clone was counted a few times. The V and J genes are TRBV19 and TRBJ1-1; no firm D call. Germline V CDR1 and CDR2: LNHDA, SQIVND (reference sequence). This CDR3 has 13 residues. Trimming shortened V by 1 base and J by 1 base, and 4 bases separated the two germline ends. Here the CDR3 DNA reads TGTGCCAGTAGTATAGGTCGGAACACTGAAGCTTTCTTT. Its translation: CASSIGRNTEAFF. Full variable domain (rest looked up from reference TRBV19 and TRBJ1-1): DGGITQSPKYLFRKEGQNVTLSCEQNLNHDAMYWYRQDPGQGLRLIYYSQIVNDFQKGDIAEGYSVSREKKESFPLTVTSAQKNPTAFYLCASSIGRNTEAFFGQGTRLTVV.

Concerning this clone: The sample has other DNA sequences that encode this CDR3 too. The J gene is TRBJ1-2, the V gene TRBV5-4; D is uncertain. V was cut by 0 bases and J by 2 bases, with 5 bases left in between. Germline CDR1 SGHNT, CDR2 YYREEE (reference sequence). The CDR3 sequence is 13 residues long. For the CDR3, the DNA is TGTGCCAGCAGCTTGGAGCAGAACTATGGCTACACCTTC. Amino acid sequence: CASSLEQNYGYTF. Full variable domain (outside the CDR3, taken from reference TRBV5-4 and TRBJ1-2): ETGVTQSPTHLIKTRGQQVTLRCSSQSGHNTVSWYQQALGQGPQFIFQYYREEENGRGNFPPRFSGLQFPNYSSELNVNALELDDSALYLCASSLEQNYGYTFGSGTRLTVV.

This clone was detected only once. This chain links TRBV3-1 (or the pseudogene TRBV3-2) with TRBJ1-2; the match to TRBD1 covers 9 bases. CDR1 and CDR2 (germline): LGHDT, YNNKEL (reference sequence). CDR3 length: 15 residues. V lost 2 bases and J lost 9; bases outside the gene matches: 10. This CDR3 is CASSQYRDRDTSYTF. CDR3 sequence (DNA): TGTGCCAGCAGCCAATACCGGGACAGGGATACAAGCTACACCTTC.

This chain joins TRBV11-2 and TRBJ1-2; maybe TRBD1 (5 bases). Germline CDR1 SGHAT, CDR2 FQNNGV. The CDR3 is 17 residues long. Between the trimmed V and J ends, which lost 4 bases and 3 bases, there was a span of 21 bases. CDR3 DNA sequence: TGTGCCAGCAGCTCGGCCGCCCGGGGCAGGTTAGACTATGGCTACACCTTC. This encodes CASSSAARGRLDYGYTF.

The chain couples TRBV2 to TRBJ2-7; 10 nucleotides align to TRBD2. The CDR3 length is 17 residues. V lost 7 bases and J lost 2; bases outside the gene matches: 14. CDR1 is SNHLY and CDR2 is FYNNEI in the germline V gene. Here the CDR3 reads CASIMGRGLAATYEQYF. CDR3 coding DNA: TGTGCCAGCATAATGGGGCGAGGACTAGCGGCAACCTACGAGCAGTACTTC.

The chain employs TRBV19 and TRBJ1-5; D unclear. V was shortened by 5 bases and J by 3 bases, with 11 bases between the two germline ends. The germline gives CDR1 LNHDA, CDR2 SQIVND (reference sequence). The CDR3 is 14 amino acids. The CDR3 coding sequence is TGTGCCAGTAGTGCGGGAATTTACAATCAGCCCCAGCATTTT. It encodes CASSAGIYNQPQHF.

This chain joins TRBV19 and TRBJ2-7; 10 bases match TRBD2. Germline V CDR1 and CDR2: LNHDA, SQIVND (reference sequence). The CDR3 totals 18 residues. The trim removed 9 bases at V and 2 bases at J, leaving 19 bases unmatched. CDR3 sequence: CASAPGVIAGGPTYEQYF. CDR3 DNA: TGTGCCAGCGCACCCGGCGTGATAGCGGGAGGACCAACCTACGAGCAGTACTTC.

The chain joins TRBV7-9 to TRBJ2-1, with D perhaps matching TRBD1 or TRBD2 (6 bases each). This CDR3 contains 15 residues. The V gene's germline CDR1 is SEHNR and CDR2 FQNEAQ (reference sequence). V dropped 2 bases and J dropped 5 bases, with 13 bases sitting between them. The DNA for the CDR3 is TGTGCCAGCAGCTTAAGGGGGGTCCAGAACAATGAGCAGTTCTTC. Translated: CASSLRGVQNNEQFF.

In this sample, this clone turned up once. The rearrangement joins TRBV7-9 to TRBJ2-1; the match to TRBD2 covers 8 bases. V shed 5 bases and J 7 bases; nucleotides not matched to a gene: 10. Germline V gene data show CDR1 as SEHNR and CDR2 as FQNEAQ (reference sequence). CDR3 length equals 15 residues. In DNA form, the CDR3 reads TGTGCCAGCAGCCCGGGGGCTAGCGGGTTGAATGAGCAGTTCTTC. Its translation is CASSPGASGLNEQFF.

This chain connects TRBV3-1 (or the pseudogene TRBV3-2) to TRBJ2-5; 10 bases agree with TRBD2. Looked up from germline, CDR1 is LGHDT and CDR2 is YNNKEL (reference sequence). With 7 bases clipped from V and 3 bases from J, the junction kept 11 bases outside the gene matches. This CDR3 contains 16 residues. The DNA of the CDR3 is TGTGCCAGCACAGGGATTGCTAGCGGGAGTGAAGAGACCCAGTACTTC. This codes for CASTGIASGSEETQYF.

V is TRBV6-2 or TRBV6-3 and J is TRBJ2-3, with TRBD2 identical over 8 bases. This CDR3 is 16 amino acids long. V gave up 0 bases and J gave up 0 bases; unmatched junction bases: 2. Germline V lookup: CDR1 MNHEY, CDR2 SVGEGT. The CDR3 reads CASSYSPSGSTDTQYF. Here the CDR3 DNA reads TGTGCCAGCAGTTACTCTCCTAGCGGGAGCACAGATACGCAGTATTTT.

The chain uses TRBV2 and TRBJ1-6; weak D call: TRBD1 (5 bases). Trimming cost V 4 bases and J 6 bases, with 10 bases left between them. CDR1 and CDR2 (germline): SNHLY, FYNNEI. The CDR3 covers 14 residues. The CDR3 region is CASSGSGVNSPLHF. CDR3 DNA: TGTGCCAGCAGTGGGTCGGGGGTTAATTCACCCCTCCACTTT.

The chain uses TRBV28 and TRBJ1-2; possible D gene TRBD1, 6 bases. Germline lookup yields CDR1 MDHEN and CDR2 SYDVKM. The CDR3 totals 16 residues. Trimming shortened V by 5 bases and J by 5 bases, and 21 bases separated the two germline ends. In nucleotides, the CDR3 is TGTGCCAGCAGTCACCGGACAGTACGTAGGGGGTATGGCTACACCTTC. Residues: CASSHRTVRRGYGYTF.

The V call is TRBV29-1, the J call TRBJ1-1, with D perhaps matching TRBD1 (6 bases). Germline assignment: CDR1 SQVTM and CDR2 ANQGSEA. The V end was cut by 8 bases, the J end by 5 bases, with 15 bases between. The CDR3 length is 12 residues. As DNA, the CDR3 is TGCAGCATCCGACAGGTCGGAACTGAAGCTTTCTTT. This sequence encodes CSIRQVGTEAFF.

The chain carries TRBV6-5 and TRBJ1-3, with 7 bases aligning to TRBD1. J gave up 0 bases and V 8 bases, and 4 bases lay outside the gene matches. CDR1 and CDR2 (germline): MNHEY, SVGAGI. The CDR3 spans 14 residues. In DNA form, the CDR3 reads TGTGCCAGCCGGGGACAGCTCTCTGGAAACACCATATATTTT. This translates into CASRGQLSGNTIYF.

The chain has TRBV15 and TRBJ2-7; no firm D call. Germline V CDR1 and CDR2: LNHNV, YYDKDF (reference sequence). V lost 1 base to trimming and J lost 0 bases, with 4 bases between them. The CDR3 is 13 residues long. The CDR3 spells CATSRVDSYEQYF. CDR3 nucleotide sequence: TGTGCCACCAGCAGAGTGGACTCCTACGAGCAGTACTTC. The full variable domain, with the rest looked up from reference TRBV15 and TRBJ2-7, is DAMVIQNPRYQVTQFGKPVTLSCSQTLNHNVMYWYQQKSSQAPKLLFHYYDKDFNNEADTPDNFQSRRPNTSFCFLDIRSPGLGDTAMYLCATSRVDSYEQYFGPGTRLTVT.